This TCR beta chain was recovered during a study of cytomegalovirus exposure and HLA in healthy donors. Overall study results and limits: Some V segments (TRBV6-2 and TRBV6-3 among them) were excluded as indistinguishable.

The CDR3 has 12 amino acids. Germline lookup yields CDR1 SNHLY and CDR2 FYNNEI. This PCR relied on a set of 60 Vbeta primers and 13 Jbeta primers. Clones were read by immunoSEQ multiplex PCR, and TCRdb kept only the in-frame ones, dropping some. In all, the sample yields 200,000 or so clones. Donors showed nominal health when sampled, although they likely had unrecorded immune exposures. Note on this clone: Antigen unknown. The junction and the germline gene differ at one end; a read error may be behind it.

The clonotype was recovered from a boy aged 5 to 17 in good health and CMV-seronegative. The sample consisted of PBMCs. This rearrangement joins TRBV2 to TRBJ1-4; 7 bases match TRBD1. The DNA of the CDR3 is TGTGCCAGCAGTGTTTCCGACAGGGTGCTCGCTTTT. This gives the protein CASSVSDRVLAF.